This entry describes one TCR beta chain. No cognate antigen has been identified for it. No quality values exist for individual bases; no much larger clone is one base distant. The source of the sample is a study of CD4 T cells in relation to SARS-CoV-2 and coronaviruses (dated by TCRdb to about 2021). For the study in its entirety: In the ViraFEST assay, PBMCs were grown with antigen for roughly 10 days, and TCR beta CDR3s were then sequenced to identify antigen-specific clonal expansions. The Adaptive Biotechnologies TCR-sequencing kit was used to sequence samples from a few pre-COVID donors and the naive versus memory experiments, whereas other data were Illumina-based. Of the 12 convalescent patients, 8 were male and 4 were female, and two of the subjects were Hispanic. Patient-derived lymphoblastoid cell lines were used to map the HLA restriction of shared crossreactive spike epitopes. A different, Illumina-based TCR-beta assay was used to sequence expansion assays from other donors in the study. At the level of individual TCR clonotypes, the study measured memory CD4+ T cell crossreactivity between SARS-CoV-2 spike protein and common cold coronavirus spike proteins. A median age of approximately 40 years, with a range of about 21 to 75 years, was recorded for the full convalescent cohort of 12 patients.

The V end loses 2 bases and the J end loses 4 bases, and a stretch of 13 bases separates them. The CDR3 has 15 amino acids, counting the end cysteine and phenylalanine. Only CDR3 DNA remains: 45 bases, in frame from the first base. Reading the germline V gene gives CDR1 MDHEN and CDR2 SYDVKM. Naive and memory CD4+ T cells were separated from cryopreserved PBMCs by first enriching for CD4 and then performing EasySep naive CD4+ T cell enrichment. Sorted naive or memory CD4+ T cells (fewer than 1.1 x 10^5) were cultured 1:1 with T cell-depleted PBMCs and CEF peptides for around 9 days. Each peptide culture condition was generally run in triplicate replicate wells. Ficoll-Paque PLUS gradient centrifugation was used to isolate PBMCs from either whole blood or leukapheresis product. PBMCs were either cryopreserved at -140 degrees C or used fresh in the expansion assay. The QIAamp Micro DNA Kit was used to extract genomic DNA from the CD4+ T cells.

The research as a whole found: Around three fifths of donors had memory CD4+ clonotypes that crossrecognized SARS-CoV-2 and at least one common cold coronavirus spike. Crossreactive clones showed significantly weaker SARS-CoV-2-driven expansion than monoreactive clones, consistent with antigenic imprinting. Naive versus memory sequencing indicated that memory recall responses, rather than primary responses primed during culture, are detected by the assay. Because the crossreactivity analysis focused on spike protein, crossreactivity against other viral proteins was not assessed. Pre-pandemic and post-infection samples were not both contributed by any donor, so tracing of the source of pre-existing responses was limited. Small numbers of patients and of tested TCRs were a limitation of the study.

DNA from CEF-cultured naive and memory CD4+ T cells underwent immunoSEQ TCR-beta sequencing at survey level. The paper's data handling went like this. During preprocessing, nonproductive sequences were removed, as were CDR3s that did not start with C, did not end with F or W, or were shorter than 7 amino acids. The MANAFEST web app identified antigen-specific clonotypes based on expansion compared with the reference and other culture wells. A clone was considered positive if the clone showed significant expansion compared with the reference culture in 2 of 3 replicate wells at an FDR below 0.05. For a clone to be considered positive, significant expansion relative to all other tandem wells and an odds ratio above 5 were also required. Cultured and uncultured naive and memory CD4+ repertoires were searched for previously identified spike- and CEF-reactive CDR3s. Pairwise Levenshtein distance, computed with the stringdist R package after three terminal residues were trimmed from each end, was used as the measure of CDR3 homology. TCRdb provides this immuneACCESS table in a form limited to in-frame rearrangements. Some clones are lacking; in checked studies, under half of them reflect an unresolved V gene, and why the rest are absent is not known. V and J calls and clone size are as listed in that table; D and trimming were resolved from the DNA. Here the sample has some 46,000 clones; approximately 80% occur a single time. The ten largest clones capture more than 1.3% of the sample.

The sequenced sample was naive CD4+ T cells from PBMCs, cultured in vitro. Interpreted using the paper, the cell subset or site label stands for: naive CD4+ T cells isolated by negative enrichment. The chain employs TRBV28 and TRBJ2-3; 5 matching bases give a weak D call of TRBD1. This TCR derives from an adult with COVID-19. For the CDR3, the sequence is CASSLLEARADTQYF. The DNA is TGTGCCAGCAGTTTACTAGAGGCCAGGGCAGATACGCAGTATTTT.